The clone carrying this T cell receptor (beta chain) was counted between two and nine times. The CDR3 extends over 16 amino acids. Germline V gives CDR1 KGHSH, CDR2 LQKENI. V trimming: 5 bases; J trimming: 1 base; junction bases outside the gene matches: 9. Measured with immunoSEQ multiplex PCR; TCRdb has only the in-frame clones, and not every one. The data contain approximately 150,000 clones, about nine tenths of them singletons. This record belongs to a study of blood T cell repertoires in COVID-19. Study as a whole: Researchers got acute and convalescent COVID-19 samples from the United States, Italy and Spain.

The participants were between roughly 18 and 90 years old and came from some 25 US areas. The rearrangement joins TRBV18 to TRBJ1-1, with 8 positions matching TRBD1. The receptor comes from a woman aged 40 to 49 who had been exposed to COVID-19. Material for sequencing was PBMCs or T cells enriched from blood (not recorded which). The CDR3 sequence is CASSVKAGQGNTEAFF. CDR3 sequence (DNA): TGTGCCAGCTCAGTTAAGGCCGGACAGGGGAACACTGAAGCTTTCTTT.